Here is one TCR beta chain with its context. Original processing methods: Scientists estimated how many nucleated cells there were by amplifying reference gene primers. Data came from immunoSEQ multiplex PCR; TCRdb stores just in-frame clones and leaves some out. Clonal size and the V and J genes are those of that table, whereas D and trimming came from the DNA. The table lists about 250,000 clones, approximately 84% of them singletons. This specimen belongs to a study of blood T cell repertoires in COVID-19. Study at large: Italy, Spain and the United States were the sources of the convalescent and acute COVID-19 samples. The cDNA or gDNA used as material had been derived from T cells, B-cell-depleted T cells, or PBMCs.

This CDR3 is built from 13 residues. Germline V gene sequence: CDR1 SNHLY, CDR2 FYNNEI. V was trimmed by 1 base and J by 7 bases, leaving 5 bases between them. This clonotype originated in a woman older than 75 with acute or convalescent COVID-19. The genes are TRBV2 and TRBJ1-6; no reliable D call. The specimen sequenced was peripheral blood. Here the CDR3 reads CASSEVGNSPLHF. DNA for the CDR3: TGTGCCAGCAGTGAAGTCGGGAATTCACCCCTCCACTTT.